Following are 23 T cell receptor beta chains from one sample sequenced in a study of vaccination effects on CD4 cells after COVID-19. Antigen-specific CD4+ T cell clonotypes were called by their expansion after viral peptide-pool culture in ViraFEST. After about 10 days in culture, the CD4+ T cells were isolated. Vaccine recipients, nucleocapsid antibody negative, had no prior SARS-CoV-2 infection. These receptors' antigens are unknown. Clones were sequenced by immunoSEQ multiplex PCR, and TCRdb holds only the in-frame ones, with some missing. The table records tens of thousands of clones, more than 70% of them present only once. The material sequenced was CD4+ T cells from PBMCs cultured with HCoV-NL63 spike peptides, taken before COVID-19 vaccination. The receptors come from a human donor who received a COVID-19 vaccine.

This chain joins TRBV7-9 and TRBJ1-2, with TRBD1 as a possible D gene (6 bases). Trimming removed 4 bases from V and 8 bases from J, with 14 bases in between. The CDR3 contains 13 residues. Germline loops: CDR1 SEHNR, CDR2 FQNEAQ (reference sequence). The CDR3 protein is CASSSSGVGGYTF. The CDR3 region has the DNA TGTGCCAGCAGCTCATCAGGGGTAGGCGGCTACACCTTC.

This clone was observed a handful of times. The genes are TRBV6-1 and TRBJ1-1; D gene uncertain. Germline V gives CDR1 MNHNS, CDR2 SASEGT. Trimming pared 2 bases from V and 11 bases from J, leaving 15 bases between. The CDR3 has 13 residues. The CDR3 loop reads CASSELAAVGAFF. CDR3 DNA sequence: TGTGCCAGCAGTGAACTTGCAGCGGTGGGGGCTTTCTTT.

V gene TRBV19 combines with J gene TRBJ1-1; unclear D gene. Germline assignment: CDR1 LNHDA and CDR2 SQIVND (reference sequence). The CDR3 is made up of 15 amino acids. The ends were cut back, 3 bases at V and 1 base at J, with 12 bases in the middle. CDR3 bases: TGTGCCAGTAGTATTGACGGGCGGTCGAACACTGAAGCTTTCTTT. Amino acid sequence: CASSIDGRSNTEAFF. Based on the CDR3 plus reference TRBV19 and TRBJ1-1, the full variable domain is DGGITQSPKYLFRKEGQNVTLSCEQNLNHDAMYWYRQDPGQGLRLIYYSQIVNDFQKGDIAEGYSVSREKKESFPLTVTSAQKNPTAFYLCASSIDGRSNTEAFFGQGTRLTVV.

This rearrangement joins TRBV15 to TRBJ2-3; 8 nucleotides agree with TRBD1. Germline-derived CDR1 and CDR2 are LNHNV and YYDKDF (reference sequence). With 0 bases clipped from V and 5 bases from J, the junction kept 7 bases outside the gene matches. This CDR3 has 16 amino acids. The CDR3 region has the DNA TGTGCCACCAGCAGAGAGCGGCAGGGGGCCGAAGATACGCAGTATTTT. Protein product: CATSRERQGAEDTQYF.

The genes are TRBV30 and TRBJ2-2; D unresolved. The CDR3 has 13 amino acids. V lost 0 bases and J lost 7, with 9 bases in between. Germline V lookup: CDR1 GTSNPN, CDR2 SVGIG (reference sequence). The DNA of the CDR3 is TGTGCCTGGAGTGTTACAAGGTTCGGGGAGCTGTTTTTT. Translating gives CAWSVTRFGELFF.

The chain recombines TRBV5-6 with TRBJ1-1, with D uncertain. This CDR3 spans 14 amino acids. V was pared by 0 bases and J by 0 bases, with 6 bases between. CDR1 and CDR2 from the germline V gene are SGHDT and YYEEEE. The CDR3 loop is CASSLGLMNTEAFF. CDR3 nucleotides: TGTGCCAGCAGCTTGGGGCTCATGAACACTGAAGCTTTCTTT.

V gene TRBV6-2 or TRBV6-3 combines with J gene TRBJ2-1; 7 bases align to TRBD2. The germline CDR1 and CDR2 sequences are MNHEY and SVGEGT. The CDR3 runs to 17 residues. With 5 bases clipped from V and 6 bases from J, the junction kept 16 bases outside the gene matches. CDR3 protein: CASSRAGTTPVINEQFF. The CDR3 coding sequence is TGTGCCAGCAGTCGTGCCGGGACTACTCCCGTGATCAATGAGCAGTTCTTC.

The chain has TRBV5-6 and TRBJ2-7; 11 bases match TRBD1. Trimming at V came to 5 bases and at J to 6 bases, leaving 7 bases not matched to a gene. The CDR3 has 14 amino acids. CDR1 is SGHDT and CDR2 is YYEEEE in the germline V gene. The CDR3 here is CASSRDRGSGEQYV. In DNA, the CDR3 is TGTGCCAGCAGTCGGGACAGGGGGTCGGGCGAGCAGTACGTC.

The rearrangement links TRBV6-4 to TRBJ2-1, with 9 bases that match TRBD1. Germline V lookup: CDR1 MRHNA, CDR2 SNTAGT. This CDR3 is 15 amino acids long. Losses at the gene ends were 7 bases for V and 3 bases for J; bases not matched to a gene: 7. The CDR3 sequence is CASKVGQGGYNEQFF. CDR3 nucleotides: TGTGCCAGCAAGGTGGGACAGGGAGGCTACAATGAGCAGTTCTTC.

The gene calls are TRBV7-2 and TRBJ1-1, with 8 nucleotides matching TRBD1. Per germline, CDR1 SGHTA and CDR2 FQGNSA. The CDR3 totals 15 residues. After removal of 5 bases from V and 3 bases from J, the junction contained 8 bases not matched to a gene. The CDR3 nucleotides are TGTGCCAGCAGCGCCTACGCAGGGGGCTACACTGAAGCTTTCTTT. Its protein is CASSAYAGGYTEAFF.

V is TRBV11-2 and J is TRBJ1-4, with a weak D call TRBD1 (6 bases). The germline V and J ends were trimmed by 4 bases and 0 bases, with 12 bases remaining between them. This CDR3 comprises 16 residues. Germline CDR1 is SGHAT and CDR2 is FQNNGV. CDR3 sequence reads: CASSSKRTATNEKLFF. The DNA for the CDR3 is TGTGCCAGCAGCTCAAAAAGGACAGCAACTAATGAAAAACTGTTTTTT.

The CDR3 nucleotides read TGTGCCAGCAGCCGCGGACATGACGAGACCCAGTACTTC. Encoded protein: CASSRGHDETQYF. The J gene is TRBJ2-5, the V gene TRBV7-2; a possible D gene is TRBD1 (5 bases). The length of the CDR3 is 13 residues. V was shortened by 5 bases and J by 5 bases, with 12 bases between the two germline ends. Per the germline V gene, CDR1 is SGHTA and CDR2 is FQGNSA.

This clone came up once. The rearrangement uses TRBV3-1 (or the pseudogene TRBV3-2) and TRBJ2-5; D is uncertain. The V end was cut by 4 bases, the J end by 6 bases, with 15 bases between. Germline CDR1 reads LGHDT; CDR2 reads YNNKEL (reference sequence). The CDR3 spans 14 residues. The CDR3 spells CASSPPGIRKTQYF. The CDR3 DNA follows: TGTGCCAGCAGCCCACCCGGCATCAGGAAGACCCAGTACTTC.

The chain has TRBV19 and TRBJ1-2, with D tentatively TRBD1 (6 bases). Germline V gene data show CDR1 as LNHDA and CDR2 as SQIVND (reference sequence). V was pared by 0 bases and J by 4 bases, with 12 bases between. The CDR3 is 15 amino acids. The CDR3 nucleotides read TGTGCCAGTAGTATAGATCGACAACAGGGCTATGGCTACACCTTC. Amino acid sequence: CASSIDRQQGYGYTF.

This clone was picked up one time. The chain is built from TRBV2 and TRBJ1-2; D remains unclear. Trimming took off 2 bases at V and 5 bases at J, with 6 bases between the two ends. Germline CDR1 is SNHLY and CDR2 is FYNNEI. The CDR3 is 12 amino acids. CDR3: CASSENTYGYTF. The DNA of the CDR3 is TGTGCCAGCAGTGAAAACACGTATGGCTACACCTTC.

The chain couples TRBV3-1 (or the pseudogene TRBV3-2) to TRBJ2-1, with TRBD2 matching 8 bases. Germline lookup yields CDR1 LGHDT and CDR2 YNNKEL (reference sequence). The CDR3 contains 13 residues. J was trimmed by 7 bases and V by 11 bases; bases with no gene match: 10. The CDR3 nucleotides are TGTGCCTGTAGCGGGGATGGAGGGAATGAGCAGTTCTTC. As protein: CACSGDGGNEQFF.

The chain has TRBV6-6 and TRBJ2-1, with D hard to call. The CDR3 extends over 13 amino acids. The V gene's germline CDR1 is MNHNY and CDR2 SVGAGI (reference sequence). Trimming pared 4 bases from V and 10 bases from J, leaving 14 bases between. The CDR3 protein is CASSLDGVKEQFF. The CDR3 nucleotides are TGTGCCAGCAGTTTGGACGGTGTTAAGGAGCAGTTCTTC.

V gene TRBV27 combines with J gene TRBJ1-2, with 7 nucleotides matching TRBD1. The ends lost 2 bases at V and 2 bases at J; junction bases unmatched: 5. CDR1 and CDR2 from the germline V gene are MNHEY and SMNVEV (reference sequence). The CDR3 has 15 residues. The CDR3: CASSLGPGGNYGYTF. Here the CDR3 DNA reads TGTGCCAGCAGTTTAGGCCCAGGGGGGAACTATGGCTACACCTTC.

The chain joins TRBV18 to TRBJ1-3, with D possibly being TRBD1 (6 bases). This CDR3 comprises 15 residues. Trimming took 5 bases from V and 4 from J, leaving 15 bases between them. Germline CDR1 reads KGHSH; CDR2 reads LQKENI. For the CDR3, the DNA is TGTGCCAGCTCAGTTCAGGGGAATCCAGGAAACACCATATATTTT. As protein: CASSVQGNPGNTIYF.

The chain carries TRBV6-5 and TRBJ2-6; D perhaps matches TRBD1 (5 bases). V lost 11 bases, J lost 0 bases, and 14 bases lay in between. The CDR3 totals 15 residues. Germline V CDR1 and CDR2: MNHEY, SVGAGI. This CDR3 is CALYAGISGANVLTF. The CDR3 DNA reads TGTGCCCTATACGCAGGGATCTCTGGGGCCAACGTCCTGACTTTC.

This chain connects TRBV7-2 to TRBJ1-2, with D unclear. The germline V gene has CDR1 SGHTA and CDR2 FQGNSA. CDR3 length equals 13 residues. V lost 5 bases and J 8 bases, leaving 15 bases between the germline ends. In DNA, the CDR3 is TGTGCCAGCAGCCCCCCGCCCCAATGGGGCTACACCTTC. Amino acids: CASSPPPQWGYTF.

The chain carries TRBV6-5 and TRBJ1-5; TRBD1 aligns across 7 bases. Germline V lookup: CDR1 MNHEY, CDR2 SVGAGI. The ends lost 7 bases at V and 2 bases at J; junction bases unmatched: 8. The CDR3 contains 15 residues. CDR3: CASKRQGWGNQPQHF. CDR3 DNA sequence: TGTGCCAGCAAGCGACAGGGTTGGGGCAATCAGCCCCAGCATTTT.

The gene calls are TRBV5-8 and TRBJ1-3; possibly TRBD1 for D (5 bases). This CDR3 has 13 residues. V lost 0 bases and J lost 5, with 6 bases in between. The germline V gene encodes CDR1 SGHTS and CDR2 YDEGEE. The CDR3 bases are TGTGCCAGCAGCTTGGAGGGGAGAAACACCATATATTTT. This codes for CASSLEGRNTIYF. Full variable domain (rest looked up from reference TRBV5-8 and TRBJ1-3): EAGVTQSPTHLIKTRGQQATLRCSPISGHTSVYWYQQALGLGLQFLLWYDEGEERNRGNFPPRFSGRQFPNYSSELNVNALELEDSALYLCASSLEGRNTIYFGEGSWLTVV.